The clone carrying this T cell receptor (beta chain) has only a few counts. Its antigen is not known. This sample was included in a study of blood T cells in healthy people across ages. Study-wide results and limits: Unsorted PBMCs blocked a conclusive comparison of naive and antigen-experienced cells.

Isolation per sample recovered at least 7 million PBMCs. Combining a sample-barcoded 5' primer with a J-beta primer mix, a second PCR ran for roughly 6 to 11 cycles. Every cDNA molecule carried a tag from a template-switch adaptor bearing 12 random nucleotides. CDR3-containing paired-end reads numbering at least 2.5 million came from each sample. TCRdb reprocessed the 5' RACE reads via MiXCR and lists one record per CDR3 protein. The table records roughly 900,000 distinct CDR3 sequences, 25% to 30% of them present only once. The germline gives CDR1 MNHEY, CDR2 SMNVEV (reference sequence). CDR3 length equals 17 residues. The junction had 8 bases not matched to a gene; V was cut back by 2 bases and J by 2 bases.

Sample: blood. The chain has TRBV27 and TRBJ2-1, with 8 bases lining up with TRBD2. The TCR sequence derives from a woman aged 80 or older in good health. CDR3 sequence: CASSLVAPGLAYNEQFF. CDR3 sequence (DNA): TGTGCCAGCAGTTTAGTAGCCCCGGGACTAGCCTACAATGAGCAGTTCTTC.